This T cell receptor beta chain appears in the sequencing data of a study of cytomegalovirus exposure and HLA in healthy donors. The PCR contained 60 Vbeta and 13 Jbeta primers. Clones were read by immunoSEQ multiplex PCR, and TCRdb kept only the in-frame ones, dropping some. This table holds about 77,000 clones, about 80% found once. This CDR3 is 15 amino acids long. V lost 5 bases and J 0 bases, leaving 16 bases between the germline ends. Germline V CDR1 and CDR2: SQVTM, ANQGSEA. Findings and caveats of the study: In a later analysis, a genetic analysis reported fewer productive-TCR N-insertions in an Asian-associated ancestry cluster than the cohort average. Associated with cytomegalovirus, according to the listing, were 170 or so TCR beta chains. Presence/absence analyses took donor sequencing depth as roughly uniform.

Details on this clone: Its antigen remains unidentified.

The receptor comes from a man between 40 and 49 years old in good health and CMV-seronegative. V and J are TRBV29-1 and TRBJ1-1; D is perhaps TRBD1 (5 bases). Source material: PBMCs. CDR3 sequence: CSVLQRGGLNTEAFF. In DNA, the CDR3 is TGCAGCGTTCTCCAGAGGGGAGGATTGAACACTGAAGCTTTCTTT.